These 16 T cell receptor beta chains originate from one sample sequenced in a study of shared clonotypes between healthy human individuals. TCRdb's table, derived via immunoSEQ multiplex PCR, lists solely in-frame clones and lacks some. The sample shows some 2.4 million clones, 80% to 95% of them seen only once. The sample consisted of naive CD4+ T cells from PBMCs. Indicated subset: CD45RA+ positively selected. The origin of the receptors is a man in his late teens or twenties in good health. Some clones in this sample may be carry-over from other donors' samples.

J is TRBJ2-7 and V is TRBV7-9; perhaps TRBD2 as D (6 bases). V lost 5 bases, J lost 4 bases, and 18 bases lay in between. Germline V gene data show CDR1 as SEHNR and CDR2 as FQNEAQ (reference sequence). CDR3 length equals 15 residues. The CDR3 DNA reads as TGTGCCAGCAGCCCAGACCGCGGGGCCTCTTACGAGCAGTACTTC. Protein: CASSPDRGASYEQYF.

The chain employs TRBV5-4 and TRBJ1-2; weak D call: TRBD1 (6 bases). V dropped 4 bases and J dropped 6 bases, with 22 bases sitting between them. Germline CDR1 SGHNT, CDR2 YYREEE (reference sequence). There are 16 residues in the CDR3. In nucleotides, the CDR3 is TGTGCCAGCAGCCGAGGGGCGCAGGGGTTGAGAGATGGCTACACCTTC. It codes for CASSRGAQGLRDGYTF.

The rearrangement joins TRBV27 to TRBJ2-3; a weak D match, TRBD2 (5 bases). V was shortened by 0 bases and J by 4 bases, with 11 bases between the two germline ends. The length of the CDR3 is 15 residues. The germline V gene encodes CDR1 MNHEY and CDR2 SMNVEV (reference sequence). CDR3 in amino acids: CASSLSGLTSDTQYF. The CDR3 DNA is TGTGCCAGCAGTTTATCAGGACTCACTTCAGATACGCAGTATTTT.

V and J are TRBV5-1 and TRBJ2-2; tentative D call: TRBD1 (6 bases). The CDR3 totals 15 residues. Trimming stripped 6 bases from V and 4 bases from J, with 16 bases between. Per the germline V gene, CDR1 is SGHRS and CDR2 is YFSETQ. The CDR3 DNA reads TGCGCCAGCATATCACTGACAGGTTTCACCGGGGAGCTGTTTTTT. This sequence encodes CASISLTGFTGELFF.

The chain uses TRBV5-1 and TRBJ2-1; 8 positions agree with TRBD2. This CDR3 is 14 amino acids long. The V and J ends lost 4 bases and 10 bases, in that order; junction bases with no gene match: 10. Germline CDR1 is SGHRS and CDR2 is YFSETQ. DNA of the CDR3: TGCGCCAGCAGCCGGAGCGGGAGTCATCTCGAGCAGTTCTTC. Protein: CASSRSGSHLEQFF.

The rearrangement uses TRBV6-6 and TRBJ2-5, with 13 nucleotides matching TRBD2. Germline-derived CDR1 and CDR2 are MNHNY and SVGAGI (reference sequence). This CDR3 has 15 residues. Trimming removed 6 bases from V and 6 bases from J; junction bases left unmatched: 7. As DNA, the CDR3 is TGTGCCAGCAGGCAGGGACTAGCGGGACAGCAGACCCAGTACTTC. Translation: CASRQGLAGQQTQYF.

This chain uses TRBV10-3 with TRBJ1-1; weak D call: TRBD1 (5 bases). Trimming took 0 bases from V and 4 from J, leaving 21 bases between them. CDR3 length: 18 residues. CDR1 and CDR2 from the germline V gene are ENHRY and SYGVKD. DNA of the CDR3: TGTGCCATCAGTGAGTCGGGGGTAGGAGCGGGGATCGGCACTGAAGCTTTCTTT. As protein: CAISESGVGAGIGTEAFF.

This clone was observed a handful of times. Sequence at one end of the junction differs from germline and may be a read error. The chain recombines TRBV29-1 with TRBJ2-1, with TRBD1 matching 7 bases. Germline V gives CDR1 SQVTM, CDR2 ANQGSEA. The CDR3 has 11 residues. This chain's CDR3 is CSVTGQASGVF. The DNA for the CDR3 is TGCAGCGTTACCGGACAGGCCTCCGGGGTCTTC.

This chain links TRBV29-1 with TRBJ1-5; weak D call: TRBD1 (6 bases). The V end was cut by 6 bases, the J end by 2 bases, with 11 bases between. The CDR3 consists of 13 residues. Looked up from germline, CDR1 is SQVTM and CDR2 is ANQGSEA. As DNA, the CDR3 is TGCAGCGTAAGACAGGAAGGCAATCAGCCCCAGCATTTT. It translates to CSVRQEGNQPQHF.

This rearrangement joins TRBV6-6 to TRBJ2-3; 13 bases are a match to TRBD2. Germline V lookup: CDR1 MNHNY, CDR2 SVGAGI (reference sequence). There are 16 residues in the CDR3. Trimming at V came to 2 bases and at J to 6 bases, leaving 5 bases not matched to a gene. In DNA, the CDR3 is TGTGCCAGCAGTTACGACGGACTAGCGGGAGCGGATACGCAGTATTTT. Amino acid sequence: CASSYDGLAGADTQYF.

The V call is TRBV19, the J call TRBJ1-3; D is perhaps TRBD1 (6 bases). The length of the CDR3 is 16 residues. Germline CDR1 LNHDA, CDR2 SQIVND (reference sequence). V gave up 8 bases and J gave up 0 bases, with 17 bases separating them. CDR3 amino acids: CASSDRSRNSGNTIYF. DNA of the CDR3: TGTGCCAGTTCGGACAGAAGCAGAAACTCTGGAAACACCATATATTTT.

The chain has TRBV25-1 and TRBJ1-5; 7 nucleotides align to TRBD1. This CDR3 is 16 amino acids long. The V and J ends lost 3 bases and 9 bases, in that order; junction bases with no gene match: 14. The germline gives CDR1 MGHDK, CDR2 SYGVNS. The chain's CDR3 is CASSEDTGALLRPQHF. In nucleotides, the CDR3 is TGTGCCAGCAGTGAGGATACAGGGGCCCTTTTGCGGCCCCAGCATTTT.

The rearrangement joins TRBV5-8 to TRBJ1-4; D is undetermined. This CDR3 contains 15 residues. Trimming cost V 3 bases and J 4 bases, with 13 bases left between them. Germline-derived CDR1 and CDR2 are SGHTS and YDEGEE. CDR3 nucleotide sequence: TGTGCCAGCAGCTCCATGGGCAGGCTTAATGAAAAACTGTTTTTT. It codes for CASSSMGRLNEKLFF.

The rearrangement joins TRBV4-2 to TRBJ1-4; 8 nucleotides line up with TRBD1. From germline, CDR1 is LGHNA and CDR2 YNFKEQ. This CDR3 comprises 14 residues. V lost 5 bases and J lost 10; bases outside the gene matches: 9. Here the CDR3 DNA reads TGTGCCAGCAGCAAGGACAGGGAGTTAGGAAAACTGTTTTTT. It specifies CASSKDRELGKLFF.

The chain carries TRBV28 and TRBJ2-7; possibly TRBD1 or TRBD2 for D (6 bases each). Trimming shortened V by 8 bases and J by 3 bases, and 14 bases separated the two germline ends. Germline assignment: CDR1 MDHEN and CDR2 SYDVKM. This CDR3 spans 13 amino acids. DNA for the CDR3: TGTGCCAGCCGGGGGCCCAGAATCTACGAGCAGTACTTC. Amino acid sequence: CASRGPRIYEQYF.

CDR3 in DNA: TGTGCCAGCAGTTCCTGGGGAGTTAACGAGCAGTACTTC. Translating it yields CASSSWGVNEQYF. V is TRBV27 and J is TRBJ2-7; D perhaps matches TRBD2 (5 bases). The CDR3 contains 13 residues. The V end was cut by 4 bases, the J end by 5 bases, with 12 bases between. Germline-derived CDR1 and CDR2 are MNHEY and SMNVEV (reference sequence).